The sample holds a few counts of the clone carrying this T cell receptor beta chain. This specimen belongs to a study of blood T cell repertoires in COVID-19. Turning to the study itself: Samples taken during acute and convalescent COVID-19 were collected in the United States, Italy and Spain. PBMCs, B-cell-depleted T cells, or T cells were the source of the cDNA or gDNA that made up the material.

With V trimmed by 8 bases and J by 9 bases, 8 bases remained unmatched. CDR3 length: 13 amino acids. Germline-derived CDR1 and CDR2 are MNHEY and SVGAGI. Profiled with immunoSEQ multiplex PCR; TCRdb holds only in-frame clones, not every one. The sample includes some 73,000 clones, about 73% of them seen just once. The chain has TRBV6-5 and TRBJ2-1, with 9 bases that match TRBD2. The sequence came from a man in his fifties or sixties with acute or convalescent COVID-19. Input material: peripheral blood. The CDR3, as DNA: TGTGCCAGCGGGATGCGGGGGGGTAGTGAGCAGTTCTTC. It translates to CASGMRGGSEQFF.